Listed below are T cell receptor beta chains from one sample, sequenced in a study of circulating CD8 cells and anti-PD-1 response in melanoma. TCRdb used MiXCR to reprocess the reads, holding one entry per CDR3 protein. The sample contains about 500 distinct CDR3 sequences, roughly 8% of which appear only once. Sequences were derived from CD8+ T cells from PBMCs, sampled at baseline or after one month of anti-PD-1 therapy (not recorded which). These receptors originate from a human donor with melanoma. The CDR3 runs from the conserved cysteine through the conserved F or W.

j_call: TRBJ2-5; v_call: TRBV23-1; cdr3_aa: CASSQSKYF
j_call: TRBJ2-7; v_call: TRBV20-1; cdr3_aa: CSARGQGSYEQYF
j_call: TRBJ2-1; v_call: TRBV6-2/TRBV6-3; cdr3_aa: CASSYEDGYYNEQFF
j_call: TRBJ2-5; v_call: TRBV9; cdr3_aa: CASSVTGQGGETQYF
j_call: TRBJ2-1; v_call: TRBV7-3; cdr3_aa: CASSSPVRDSGGDYNEQFF
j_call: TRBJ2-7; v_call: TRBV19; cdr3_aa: CASSPTGTGIAVEYF
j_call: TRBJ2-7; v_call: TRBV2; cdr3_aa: CASSDGGQCF
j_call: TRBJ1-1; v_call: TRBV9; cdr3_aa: CASSAWDRDEAFF
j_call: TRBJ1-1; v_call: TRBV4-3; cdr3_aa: CASSHGLLNTEAFF
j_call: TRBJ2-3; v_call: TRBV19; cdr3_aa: CASSIVQRGAPTDTQYF
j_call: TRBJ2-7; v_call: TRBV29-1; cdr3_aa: CSVDGGADEQYF
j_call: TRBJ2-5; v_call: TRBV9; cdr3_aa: CASSVVPGDMETQYF
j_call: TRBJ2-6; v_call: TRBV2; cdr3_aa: CASSDTSGGLAGANVLTF
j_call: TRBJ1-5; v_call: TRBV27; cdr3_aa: CASSLWGQQPQHF
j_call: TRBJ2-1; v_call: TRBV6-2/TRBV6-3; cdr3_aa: CASGGALFNEQFF
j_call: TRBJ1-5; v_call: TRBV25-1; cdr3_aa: CASSDGVQPQHF
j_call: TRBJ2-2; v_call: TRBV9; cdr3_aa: CASSASPQGAANTGELFF
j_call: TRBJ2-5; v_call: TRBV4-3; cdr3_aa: CAGSHHREGQETQYF
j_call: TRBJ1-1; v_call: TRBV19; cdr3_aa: CASSKNPLNTEAFF
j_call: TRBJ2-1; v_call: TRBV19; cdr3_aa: CASSGSGANEQFF
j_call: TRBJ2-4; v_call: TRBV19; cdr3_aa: CASSWDSENIQYF
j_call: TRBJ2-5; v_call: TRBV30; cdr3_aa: CALGAGKAWGETQYF
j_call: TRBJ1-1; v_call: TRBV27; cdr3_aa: CASSARLPGVTEAFF
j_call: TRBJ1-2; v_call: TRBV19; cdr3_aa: CASGSVLYGYTF
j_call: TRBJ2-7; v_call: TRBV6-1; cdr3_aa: CASSESSYEQYF
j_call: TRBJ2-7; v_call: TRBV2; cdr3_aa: CASSDGEQYF
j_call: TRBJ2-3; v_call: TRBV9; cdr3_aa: CASSPTRGLNTQYF
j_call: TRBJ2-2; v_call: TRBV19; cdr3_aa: CASTLGSPGELFF
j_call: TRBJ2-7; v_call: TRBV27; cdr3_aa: CASRDNSYEQYF
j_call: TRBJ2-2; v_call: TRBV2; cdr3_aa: CASSPNWGQRDGELFF